This T cell receptor (beta chain) was captured in a study of blood T cell repertoires in COVID-19 (dated by TCRdb to the early 2020s). For the wider study: Samples covering the acute and convalescent phases of COVID-19 were provided by collaborators in the United States, Italy and Spain. The dataset comprised deeply sampled blood TCRbeta repertoires from subjects exposed to, actively infected with, or recovered from COVID-19. Where available, HLA class I and class II types were taken from metadata supplied by the sample provider and were not determined by assay-based typing. The samples were drawn from two sources: the first 160 participants of the ongoing ImmuneRACE study, and over 1,000 subjects contributed by 6 global collaborators. The sample metadata nearly always contained a de-identified subject ID, COVID-19 status, age in years and sex. The material from the prospective study consisted of cDNA or gDNA derived from T cells, B-cell-depleted T cells, or PBMCs. A freely available public database, intended as a resource for researchers studying the immune response to SARS-CoV-2, is where the repertoires were released.

About this clone: Its cognate antigen has yet to be identified. Base quality data are lacking; no much larger clone is found one base away.

The CDR3 numbers 15 residues from cysteine through phenylalanine. Only the CDR3 portion is preserved as DNA: 45 bases, with reading frame beginning at the first base. The V end gives up 3 bases and the J end 4 bases, leaving 5 bases in the junction not matched to a gene. From a lookup of the germline V gene (reference sequence), CDR1 and CDR2 are SGHKS and YYEKEE. The collaborating institutions used their own protocols to collect whole blood in K2EDTA tubes. For TCRbeta analysis, collaborator samples were shipped as frozen whole blood, as isolated PBMCs, or as DNA extracted from either sample type. TCRbeta CDR3 regions were amplified from genomic DNA by means of the immunoSEQ Assay, a bias-controlled multiplex PCR. The study's own analysis went as follows. The number of nucleated cells in each sample was estimated by amplification of reference gene primers within the assay. To quantify the absolute abundance of each unique TCRbeta CDR3 rearrangement, sequence reads were collapsed and filtered. Productive Simpson clonality was computed per sample as the square root of Simpson's diversity index over productive rearrangements. Sourced from immuneACCESS, this table was stored by TCRdb with only in-frame sequences that have V and J called. A share of the clones is absent; for the studies checked, an unresolved V gene accounts for under half, and the remainder has no known explanation. V and J calls and clone size are copied from that table; D and trimming were computed from the DNA. Across this sample there are over 70,000 clones, with about 90% seen only once. More than 9.5% of the sample is in the top ten clones.

The investigation overall reported the following: How much clinical and demographic metadata was included differed by source and by participant, and the metadata was provided uncurated.

This TCR came from a man older than 75 with acute or convalescent COVID-19. The sequencing sample was made of peripheral blood. The chain is made from TRBV5-5 and TRBJ2-3; 10 bases in the middle match TRBD1. CDR3 reads: CASSYDRGRADTQYF. The nucleotide sequence reads TGTGCCAGCAGCTACGACAGGGGGCGGGCAGATACGCAGTATTTT.